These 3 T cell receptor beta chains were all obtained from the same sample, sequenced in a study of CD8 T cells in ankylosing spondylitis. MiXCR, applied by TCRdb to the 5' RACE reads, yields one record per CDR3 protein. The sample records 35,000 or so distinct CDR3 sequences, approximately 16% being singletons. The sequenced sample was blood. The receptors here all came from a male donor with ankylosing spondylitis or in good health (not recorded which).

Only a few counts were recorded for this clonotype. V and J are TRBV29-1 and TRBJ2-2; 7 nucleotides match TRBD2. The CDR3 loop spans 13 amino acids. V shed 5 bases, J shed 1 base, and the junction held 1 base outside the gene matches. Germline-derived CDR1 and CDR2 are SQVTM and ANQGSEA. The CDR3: CSVSGGNTGELFF. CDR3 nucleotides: TGCAGCGTTTCGGGGGGGAACACCGGGGAGCTGTTTTTT.

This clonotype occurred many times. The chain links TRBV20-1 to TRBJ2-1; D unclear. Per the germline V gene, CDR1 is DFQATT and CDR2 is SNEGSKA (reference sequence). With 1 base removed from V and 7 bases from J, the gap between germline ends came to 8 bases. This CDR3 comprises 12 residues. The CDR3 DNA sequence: TGCAGTGCTAGAGTAACGGAGAATGAGCAGTTCTTC. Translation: CSARVTENEQFF.

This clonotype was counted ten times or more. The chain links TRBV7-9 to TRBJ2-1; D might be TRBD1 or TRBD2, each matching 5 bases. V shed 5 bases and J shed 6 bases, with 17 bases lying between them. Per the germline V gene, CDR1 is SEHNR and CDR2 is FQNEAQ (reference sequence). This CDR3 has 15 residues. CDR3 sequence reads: CASSPGAAFTNEQFF. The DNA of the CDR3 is TGTGCCAGCAGCCCCGGGGCGGCCTTTACCAATGAGCAGTTCTTC.